This T cell receptor (beta chain) was captured in a study of T cells in Graves' hyperthyroidism and ophthalmopathy. At the level of the study: Sampling of peripheral blood happened at initial diagnosis, prior to any treatment.

Findings and caveats of the study: Prediction of ophthalmopathy progression came a median roughly 6.6 months pre-onset. Most thyroid clonotypes expanded above 0.001 were also detected in blood.

This clonotype was seen ten or more times. Its matching antigen is unknown. RNA transcripts yielded amplified TCR beta CDR3 regions. HTBI primers were used for first-round RT-PCR of the TCR CDR3. TCRdb called the multiplex PCR reads again in MiXCR, with one record for every CDR3 protein. This table has approximately 600,000 distinct CDR3 sequences, over 12% appearing once. V was trimmed by 4 bases and J by 4 bases, leaving 14 bases between them. Germline values: CDR1 GTSNPN, CDR2 SVGIG (reference sequence). The CDR3 covers 13 residues. Sequenced input: blood. This TCR came from a woman in her thirties or forties with Graves' ophthalmopathy. The J gene is TRBJ2-7, the V gene TRBV30; the D gene is possibly TRBD2 (6 bases). CDR3 loop: CAWMEKGRYEQYF. CDR3 DNA: TGTGCCTGGATGGAAAAAGGGAGGTACGAGCAGTACTTC.